The 32 T cell receptor beta chains below all came from one sample that was sequenced in a study of blood T cells in healthy people across ages. The second PCR ran 7 to 11 cycles with a sample-barcoded 5' primer and J-beta primers. TCRdb re-called the 5' RACE reads with MiXCR, one entry per CDR3 protein. The sample carries about 780,000 distinct CDR3 sequences, around 50% recorded once. The specimen sequenced was blood. The receptors stem from a man older than 75 in good health.

Here the CDR3 reads CSVQADRGPTEAFF. The CDR3 nucleotides read TGCAGCGTTCAAGCGGACAGGGGACCCACTGAAGCTTTCTTT. This rearrangement joins TRBV29-1 to TRBJ1-1, with 9 positions matching TRBD1. Per the germline V gene, CDR1 is SQVTM and CDR2 is ANQGSEA. The V gene end was trimmed by 5 bases and the J gene end by 4 bases; junction bases not matched to a gene: 8. The length of the CDR3 is 14 residues.

The chain is built from TRBV2 and TRBJ2-2; 8 bases agree with TRBD2. This CDR3 region has 15 residues. Trimming removed 2 bases from V and 8 bases from J; junction bases left unmatched: 7. CDR1 and CDR2 from the germline V gene are SNHLY and FYNNEI. For the CDR3, the DNA is TGTGCCAGCAGTGAAATTGGAGCGGGAGATGGGGAGCTGTTTTTT. Protein: CASSEIGAGDGELFF.

The chain recombines TRBV6-2 or TRBV6-3 with TRBJ2-1; 8 bases line up with TRBD2. V shed 2 bases, J shed 0 bases, and the junction held 12 bases outside the gene matches. Germline CDR1 and CDR2: MNHEY and SVGEGT. This CDR3 has 19 amino acids. CDR3 in amino acids: CASSYLGGGAGYSYNEQFF. CDR3 nucleotide sequence: TGTGCCAGCAGTTACCTCGGGGGGGGTGCGGGCTACTCCTACAATGAGCAGTTCTTC.

The table lists this clonotype with a few counts. The chain combines TRBV7-2 with TRBJ2-5; unclear D gene. V was pared by 1 base and J by 5 bases, with 11 bases between. The germline V gene has CDR1 SGHTA and CDR2 FQGNSA. The CDR3 consists of 14 residues. The CDR3 reads CASSLDVRQETQYF. CDR3 nucleotides: TGTGCCAGCAGCTTAGATGTGAGGCAGGAGACCCAGTACTTC. Drawing the rest from reference TRBV7-2 and TRBJ2-5, the complete variable domain is GAGVSQSPSNKVTEKGKDVELRCDPISGHTALYWYRQSLGQGLEFLIYFQGNSAPDKSGLPSDRFSAERTGGSVSTLTIQRTQQEDSAVYLCASSLDVRQETQYFGPGTRLLVL.

This clonotype occurred a few times. CDR3 sequence reads: CASSEVGSSSYEQYF. The CDR3 nucleotides are TGCGCCAGCAGTGAGGTGGGGTCAAGCTCCTACGAGCAGTACTTC. The V call is TRBV10-2, the J call TRBJ2-7; no clear D. The CDR3 is made up of 15 amino acids. In germline, CDR1 is WSHSY, CDR2 SAAADI. Trimming stripped 2 bases from V and 0 bases from J, with 11 bases between.

This clonotype has only a few counts. V and J are TRBV4-1 and TRBJ2-3; D is uncertain. CDR1 is MGHRA and CDR2 is YSYEKL in the germline V gene. The V and J ends lost 3 bases and 8 bases respectively, with 18 bases between them. The CDR3 runs to 15 residues. The CDR3 DNA reads as TGCGCCAGCAGCCACTCCCCGGGCCAGCAGGCTACGCAGTATTTT. Translation gives CASSHSPGQQATQYF.

The V call is TRBV7-9, the J call TRBJ1-4, with D perhaps TRBD1 (5 bases). CDR1 is SEHNR, CDR2 FQNEAQ, per germline (reference sequence). The V gene lost 1 base and the J gene lost 8 bases, with 14 bases spanning the gap. This CDR3 comprises 15 residues. CDR3 sequence: CASSLVGVPGEKLFF. DNA for the CDR3: TGTGCCAGCAGCTTAGTAGGGGTGCCAGGAGAAAAACTGTTTTTT.

J is TRBJ2-5 and V is TRBV24-1; 10 bases are a match to TRBD2. The CDR3 is 17 amino acids. Trimming removed 4 bases from V and 3 bases from J; junction bases left unmatched: 10. The germline V gene encodes CDR1 KGHDR and CDR2 SFDVKD. The CDR3 loop reads CATSERTSGKMEETQYF. As DNA, the CDR3 is TGTGCCACCAGTGAGAGGACTAGCGGAAAAATGGAAGAGACCCAGTACTTC.

V usage is TRBV20-1 and J usage is TRBJ2-3, with D perhaps TRBD1 (6 bases). Germline V gene data show CDR1 as DFQATT and CDR2 as SNEGSKA (reference sequence). The V end lost 4 bases, the J end lost 2 bases, and 10 bases lay between the germline ends. This CDR3 contains 13 residues. This CDR3 is CSATRQDTDTQYF. Here the CDR3 DNA reads TGCAGTGCTACCAGACAGGACACAGATACGCAGTATTTT.

The chain joins TRBV15 to TRBJ1-4; D call uncertain. The CDR3 has 14 residues. Germline assignment: CDR1 LNHNV and CDR2 YYDKDF (reference sequence). Trimming took off 0 bases at V and 4 bases at J, with 6 bases between the two ends. The CDR3 is CATSRELNNEKLFF. The CDR3 DNA is TGTGCCACCAGCAGAGAACTCAATAATGAAAAACTGTTTTTT.

The chain joins TRBV9 to TRBJ2-3; 9 bases align to TRBD2. With 4 bases clipped from V and 6 bases from J, the junction kept 9 bases outside the gene matches. In germline, CDR1 is SGDLS, CDR2 YYNGEE. CDR3 length: 15 residues. The CDR3 DNA follows: TGTGCCAGCAGCCCAAGGGCGGGGGGGTCCGATACGCAGTATTTT. Translating gives CASSPRAGGSDTQYF.

The chain combines TRBV28 with TRBJ2-7, with TRBD1 identical over 7 bases. This CDR3 comprises 14 residues. V was pared by 6 bases and J by 0 bases, with 5 bases of the junction left unmatched. From germline, CDR1 is MDHEN and CDR2 SYDVKM. CDR3 amino acids: CASRATGTSYEQYF. CDR3 DNA: TGTGCCAGCAGAGCGACAGGGACCTCCTACGAGCAGTACTTC.

This clonotype turned up a few times. The rearrangement links TRBV29-1 to TRBJ2-7; TRBD1 matches 7 bases. The germline CDR1 and CDR2 sequences are SQVTM and ANQGSEA. The CDR3 contains 13 residues. After removal of 7 bases from V and 3 bases from J, the junction contained 9 bases not matched to a gene. For the CDR3, the DNA is TGCAGCGCCGCGACAGGGAGCTACTACGAGCAGTACTTC. Residues: CSAATGSYYEQYF.

The chain has TRBV5-1 and TRBJ2-1; 14 nucleotides agree with TRBD2. Germline CDR1 SGHRS, CDR2 YFSETQ. Trimming cost V 0 bases and J 6 bases; bases outside gene matches: 11. This CDR3 contains 19 residues. The CDR3 DNA follows: TGCGCCAGCAGCTTGGCCGGGACTAGCGGGAGTTATTGGTCCAATGAGCAGTTCTTC. It translates to CASSLAGTSGSYWSNEQFF. Drawing the rest from reference TRBV5-1 and TRBJ2-1, the complete variable domain is KAGVTQTPRYLIKTRGQQVTLSCSPISGHRSVSWYQQTPGQGLQFLFEYFSETQRNKGNFPGRFSGRQFSNSRSEMNVSTLELGDSALYLCASSLAGTSGSYWSNEQFFGPGTRLTVL.

Concerning this clonotype itself: A read error may be the cause here, since a much bigger clone is one base away. V gene TRBV13 combines with J gene TRBJ1-1, with 7 bases aligning to TRBD1. Germline CDR1 reads PRHDT; CDR2 reads FYEKMQ (reference sequence). The CDR3 contains 14 residues. CDR3 coding DNA: TGTGCCAGCAGCTCCAGGGGGTTTAACACTAAAGCTTTCTTT. Translated: CASSSRGFNTKAFF.

This clonotype turned up a few times. The V and J genes are TRBV24-1 and TRBJ2-5, with TRBD2 identical over 7 bases. This CDR3 region has 16 residues. Germline CDR1 and CDR2: KGHDR and SFDVKD. V lost 4 bases, J lost 5 bases, and 12 bases stayed unmatched. The chain's CDR3 is CATSDPVREVGETQYF. CDR3 sequence (DNA): TGTGCCACCAGTGACCCCGTCCGGGAGGTTGGGGAGACCCAGTACTTC.

CDR3 DNA sequence: TGTGCCAGCAGCCTGCGTTGGGGAGAGACCCAGTACTTC. This codes for CASSLRWGETQYF. This chain joins TRBV7-2 and TRBJ2-5; D ambiguous. V lost 5 bases to trimming and J lost 4 bases, with 11 bases between them. Germline lookup yields CDR1 SGHTA and CDR2 FQGNSA. The CDR3 consists of 13 residues.

The genes are TRBV29-1 and TRBJ2-7, with TRBD1 matching 10 bases. The V gene end was trimmed by 4 bases and the J gene end by 6 bases; junction bases not matched to a gene: 6. CDR3 length equals 13 residues. Germline CDR1 is SQVTM and CDR2 is ANQGSEA. CDR3 residues: CSVGPGQGFEQYF. The CDR3 DNA follows: TGCAGCGTTGGACCGGGACAGGGGTTCGAGCAGTACTTC.

This clonotype was found many times. The rearrangement joins TRBV7-2 to TRBJ2-3, with D possibly TRBD2 on 5 matching bases. CDR3 length: 15 amino acids. Germline-derived CDR1 and CDR2 are SGHTA and FQGNSA. Between the trimmed V and J ends, which lost 2 bases and 0 bases, there was a span of 9 bases. In nucleotides, the CDR3 is TGTGCCAGCAGCTTACTACTAGGTAGCACAGATACGCAGTATTTT. Its protein is CASSLLLGSTDTQYF.

The J gene is TRBJ2-7, the V gene TRBV6-6, with D tentatively TRBD2 (6 bases). Trimming shortened V by 6 bases and J by 0 bases, and 15 bases separated the two germline ends. In germline, CDR1 is MNHNY, CDR2 SVGAGI (reference sequence). The CDR3 runs 15 residues. DNA for the CDR3: TGTGCCAGCAGCCCCACCCGGACTACCTCCTACGAGCAGTACTTC. Its protein is CASSPTRTTSYEQYF.

The CDR3 here is CSASLPGLAGGPLFTDTQYF. The CDR3 nucleotides are TGCAGTGCTAGCCTGCCGGGACTAGCGGGAGGGCCCCTTTTCACAGATACGCAGTATTTT. The J gene is TRBJ2-3, the V gene TRBV20-1, with 16 positions matching TRBD2. Germline-derived CDR1 and CDR2 are DFQATT and SNEGSKA (reference sequence). After removal of 3 bases from V and 2 bases from J, the junction contained 14 bases not matched to a gene. The CDR3 loop spans 20 amino acids.

This clonotype occurred a few times. The chain couples TRBV5-6 to TRBJ2-1; TRBD2 agrees at 8 bases. The J segment lost 0 bases and the V segment lost 6 bases, leaving 5 bases of the junction unmatched. The CDR3 contains 15 residues. Germline assignment: CDR1 SGHDT and CDR2 YYEEEE. The CDR3 region has the DNA TGTGCCAGCAATTCCGGGGGGGGCTCCTACAATGAGCAGTTCTTC. Amino acids: CASNSGGGSYNEQFF.

Concerning this clonotype: At one boundary the junction diverges from the germline segment, which might be a read error. The rearrangement uses TRBV2 and TRBJ2-7, with 7 nucleotides matching TRBD1. Germline V CDR1 and CDR2: SNHLY, FYNNEI. The CDR3 length is 13 residues. The CDR3 protein is CASSRDSSYAQYF. CDR3 bases: TGTGCCAGCAGCCGGGACAGTTCCTACGCGCAGTACTTC.

This rearrangement joins TRBV5-6 to TRBJ1-2, with D unresolved. V was cut by 4 bases and J by 7 bases, with 17 bases left in between. This CDR3 contains 14 residues. CDR1 SGHDT and CDR2 YYEEEE come from the germline V gene. The CDR3 protein is CASSLRRGTGGYTF. CDR3 nucleotide sequence: TGTGCCAGCAGCCTGAGGCGCGGTACGGGTGGCTACACCTTC. Combining the CDR3 with reference TRBV5-6 and TRBJ1-2 gives the whole variable domain DAGVTQSPTHLIKTRGQQVTLRCSPKSGHDTVSWYQQALGQGPQFIFQYYEEEERQRGNFPDRFSGHQFPNYSSELNVNALLLGDSALYLCASSLRRGTGGYTFGSGTRLTVV.

This chain links TRBV9 with TRBJ2-5, with D tentatively TRBD2 (6 bases). Near its end, the DNA agrees better with TRBJ2-7, so the J call may be wrong. The length of the CDR3 is 15 residues. CDR1 is SGDLS, CDR2 YYNGEE, per germline. The CDR3 region has the DNA TGTGCCAGCTGCGGCACGACGGGAGTAGGCCACGAGCAGTACTTC. It codes for CASCGTTGVGHEQYF.

This clonotype was recorded many times. The CDR3 loop reads CASSQDWGFGYTF. In nucleotides, the CDR3 is TGTGCCAGCAGCCAAGATTGGGGGTTTGGCTACACCTTC. The chain links TRBV4-2 to TRBJ1-2, with D maybe TRBD1 (5 bases). The CDR3 runs to 13 residues. With 0 bases removed from V and 7 bases from J, the gap between germline ends came to 9 bases. Germline CDR1 and CDR2: LGHNA and YNFKEQ.

The chain has TRBV7-3 and TRBJ2-1; D remains ambiguous. Germline lookup yields CDR1 SGHTA and CDR2 FQGTGA. Trimming took 5 bases from V and 6 from J, leaving 14 bases between them. The CDR3 extends over 14 amino acids. CDR3 region: CASSPTVLSNEQFF. CDR3 coding DNA: TGTGCCAGCAGCCCAACCGTCCTAAGCAATGAGCAGTTCTTC. Looking up the rest from reference TRBV7-3 and TRBJ2-1 gives the full variable domain: GAGVSQTPSNKVTEKGKYVELRCDPISGHTALYWYRQSLGQGPEFLIYFQGTGAADDSGLPNDRFFAVRPEGSVSTLKIQRTERGDSAVYLCASSPTVLSNEQFFGPGTRLTVL.

This clonotype appeared a few times. This chain connects TRBV5-5 to TRBJ2-5, with D possibly being TRBD1 (6 bases). CDR1 and CDR2 (germline): SGHKS, YYEKEE (reference sequence). The V gene lost 0 bases and the J gene lost 5 bases, with 17 bases spanning the gap. The CDR3 has 16 amino acids. CDR3 in DNA: TGTGCCAGCAGCTTGGGAATATTGGGGCAGGGGGAGACCCAGTACTTC. It translates to CASSLGILGQGETQYF.

CDR3 nucleotide sequence: TGTGCCAGCAGTATACCCGACAGGGAGGCCAATGAGCAGTTCTTC. This codes for CASSIPDREANEQFF. The chain uses TRBV6-6 and TRBJ2-1, with D maybe TRBD1 (7 bases). This CDR3 region has 15 residues. V lost 5 bases and J lost 6, with 17 bases in between. Germline V gives CDR1 MNHNY, CDR2 SVGAGI (reference sequence).

The genes are TRBV4-1 and TRBJ2-3; perhaps TRBD1 as D (5 bases). The CDR3 spans 17 residues. Germline loops: CDR1 MGHRA, CDR2 YSYEKL. Trimming cost V 3 bases and J 0 bases, with 16 bases left between them. CDR3 region: CASSQVDMGFSTDTQYF. The CDR3 nucleotides read TGCGCCAGCAGCCAGGTGGACATGGGGTTTAGCACAGATACGCAGTATTTT.

This clonotype was picked up a small number of times. The rearrangement links TRBV4-3 to TRBJ2-4; D could derive from TRBD1 or TRBD2 (6 bases each). The DNA matches TRBJ2-7 better at its end, which makes the J call doubtful. The CDR3 is 16 residues long. From germline, CDR1 is LGHNA and CDR2 YSLEER. In DNA, the CDR3 is TGCGCCAGCAGCCAAGATTTTAGGGGGGTAACCTACGAGCAGTACTTC. It codes for CASSQDFRGVTYEQYF.

This clonotype turned up a few times. One end of the junction fails to match germline, which may point to a read error. The chain is built from TRBV4-3 and TRBJ1-1, with 7 bases identical to TRBD1. The CDR3 is 14 residues long. Germline CDR1 is LGHNA and CDR2 is YSLEER. CDR3 sequence: CASSQGQENTEAFF. In DNA form, the CDR3 reads TGCGCCAGTAGCCAAGGACAGGAGAACACTGAAGCTTTCTTT.